This T cell receptor beta chain was identified in a study of glioma-infiltrating T cells. The iRepertoire nested amplicon-rescue multiplex PCR amplified TCR alpha and beta CDR3s from RNA. Tissue mRNA or PBMC total RNA, roughly 90-450 ng, went into one-step reverse transcription and amplification. TCRdb ran MiXCR on the multiplex PCR reads and lists one entry per CDR3 protein. The repertoire has about 110,000 distinct CDR3 sequences, 25% to 30% of them found once; the top ten carry around a third. This clonotype was counted at least ten times. The receptor comes from a human donor with low-grade glioma or glioblastoma, undergoing nonglioma brain surgery, or in good health (not recorded which). The sequencing input was glioma tissue, nonneoplastic brain tissue, or PBMCs (not recorded which).

CDR3 in amino acids: CSAENSRADTQYF. The CDR3 DNA follows: TGCAGTGCTGAAAACTCCAGGGCAGATACGCAGTATTTT. The chain uses TRBV20-1 and TRBJ2-3; the D gene is possibly TRBD1 (5 bases). CDR3 size: 13 residues. Germline CDR1 DFQATT, CDR2 SNEGSKA (reference sequence). With 5 bases removed from V and 4 bases from J, the gap between germline ends came to 13 bases.